Many counts were recorded for the clone carrying this T cell receptor (beta chain). The entry originates in a study of T cells in Graves' hyperthyroidism and ophthalmopathy. Researchers amplified the TCR beta CDR3 regions from RNA transcripts. The primer set for the first-round RT-PCR of the TCR CDR3 was HTBI. TCRdb itself ran the multiplex PCR reads through MiXCR, one entry per CDR3 protein. The profile shows 330,000 or so distinct CDR3 sequences, roughly a fifth of them singletons. The CDR3 covers 13 residues. Germline CDR1 MDHEN, CDR2 SYDVKM. The V end was cut by 3 bases, the J end by 7 bases, with 9 bases between.

The TCR comes from a middle-aged man with Graves' ophthalmopathy. The J gene is TRBJ1-4, the V gene TRBV28; TRBD1 might be the D (6 bases). The sample consisted of blood. The CDR3 DNA sequence: TGTGCCAGCAGTTTGGGGGCGAGTGAAAAACTGTTTTTT. As protein: CASSLGASEKLFF.